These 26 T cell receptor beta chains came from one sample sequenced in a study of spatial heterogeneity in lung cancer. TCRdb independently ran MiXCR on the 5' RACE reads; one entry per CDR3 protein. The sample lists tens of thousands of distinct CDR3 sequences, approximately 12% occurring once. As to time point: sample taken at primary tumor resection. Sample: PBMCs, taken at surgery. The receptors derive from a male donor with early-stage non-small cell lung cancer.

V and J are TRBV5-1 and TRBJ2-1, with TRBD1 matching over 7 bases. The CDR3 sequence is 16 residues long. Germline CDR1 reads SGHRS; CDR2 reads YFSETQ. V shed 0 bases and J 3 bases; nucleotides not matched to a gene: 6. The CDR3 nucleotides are TGCGCCAGCAGCTTGGACCCCGGGACAGTCTACAATGAGCAGTTCTTC. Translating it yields CASSLDPGTVYNEQFF.

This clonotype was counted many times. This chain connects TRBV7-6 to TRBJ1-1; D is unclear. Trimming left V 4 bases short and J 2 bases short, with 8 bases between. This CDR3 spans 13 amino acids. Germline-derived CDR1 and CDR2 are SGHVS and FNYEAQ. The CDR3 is CASSSTENTEAFF. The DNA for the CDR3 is TGTGCCAGCAGCTCAACGGAAAACACTGAAGCTTTCTTT.

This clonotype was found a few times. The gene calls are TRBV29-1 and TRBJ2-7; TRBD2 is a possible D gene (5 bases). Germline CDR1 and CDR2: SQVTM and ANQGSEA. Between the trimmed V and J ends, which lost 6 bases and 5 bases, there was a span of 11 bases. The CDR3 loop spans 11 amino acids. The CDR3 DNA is TGCAGCGTCACATCCGGGAACGAGCAGTACTTC. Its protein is CSVTSGNEQYF.

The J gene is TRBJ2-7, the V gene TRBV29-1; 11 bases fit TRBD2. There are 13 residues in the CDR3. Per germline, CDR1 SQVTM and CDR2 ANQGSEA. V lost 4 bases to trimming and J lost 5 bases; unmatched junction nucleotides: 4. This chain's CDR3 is CSVGLAGTDEQYF. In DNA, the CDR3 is TGCAGCGTTGGACTAGCGGGGACGGACGAGCAGTACTTC.

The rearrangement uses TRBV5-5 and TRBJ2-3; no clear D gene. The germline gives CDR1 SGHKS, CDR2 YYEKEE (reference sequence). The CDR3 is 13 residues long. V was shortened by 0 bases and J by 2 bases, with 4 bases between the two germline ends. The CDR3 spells CASSLESTDTQYF. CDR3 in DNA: TGTGCCAGCAGCTTGGAGTCCACAGATACGCAGTATTTT.

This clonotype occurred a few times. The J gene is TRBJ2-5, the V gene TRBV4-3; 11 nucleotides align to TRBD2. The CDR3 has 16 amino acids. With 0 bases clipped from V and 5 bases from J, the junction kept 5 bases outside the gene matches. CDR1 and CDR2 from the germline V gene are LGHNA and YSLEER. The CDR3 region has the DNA TGCGCCAGCAGCCAAGATAGGGCTAGCGGGAGGGAGACCCAGTACTTC. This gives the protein CASSQDRASGRETQYF.

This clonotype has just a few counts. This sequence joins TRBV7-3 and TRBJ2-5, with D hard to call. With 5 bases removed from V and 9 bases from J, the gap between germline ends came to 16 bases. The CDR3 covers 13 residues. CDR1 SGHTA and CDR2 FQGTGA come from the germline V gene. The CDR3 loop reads CASSPEAGRAQYF. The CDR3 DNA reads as TGTGCCAGCAGCCCCGAAGCCGGTAGGGCCCAGTACTTC.

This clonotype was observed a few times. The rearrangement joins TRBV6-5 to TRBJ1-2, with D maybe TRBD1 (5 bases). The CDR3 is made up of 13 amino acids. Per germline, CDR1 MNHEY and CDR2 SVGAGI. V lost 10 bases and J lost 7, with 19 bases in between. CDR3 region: CATEGVGTFGYTF. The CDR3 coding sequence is TGTGCCACCGAAGGGGTCGGCACGTTTGGCTACACCTTC.

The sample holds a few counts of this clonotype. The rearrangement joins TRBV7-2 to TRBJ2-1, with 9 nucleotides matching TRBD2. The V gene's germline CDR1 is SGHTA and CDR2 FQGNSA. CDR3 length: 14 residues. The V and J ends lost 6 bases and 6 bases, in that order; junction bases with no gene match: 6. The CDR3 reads CASSRLAEINEQFF. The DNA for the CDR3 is TGTGCCAGCAGTCGACTAGCGGAAATCAATGAGCAGTTCTTC. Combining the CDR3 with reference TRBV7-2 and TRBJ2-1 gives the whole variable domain GAGVSQSPSNKVTEKGKDVELRCDPISGHTALYWYRQSLGQGLEFLIYFQGNSAPDKSGLPSDRFSAERTGGSVSTLTIQRTQQEDSAVYLCASSRLAEINEQFFGPGTRLTVL.

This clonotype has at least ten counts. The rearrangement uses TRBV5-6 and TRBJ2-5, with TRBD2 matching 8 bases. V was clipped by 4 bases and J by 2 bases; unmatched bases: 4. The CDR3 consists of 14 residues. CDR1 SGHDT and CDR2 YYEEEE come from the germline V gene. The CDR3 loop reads CASSTGLEQETQYF. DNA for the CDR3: TGTGCCAGCAGCACGGGACTAGAACAAGAGACCCAGTACTTC.

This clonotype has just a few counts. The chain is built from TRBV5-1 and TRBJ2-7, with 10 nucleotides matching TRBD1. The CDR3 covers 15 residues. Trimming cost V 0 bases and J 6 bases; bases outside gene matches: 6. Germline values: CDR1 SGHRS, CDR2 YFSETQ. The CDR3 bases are TGCGCCAGCAGCTTGGATCCGACAGGGGGCGGCGAGCAGTACTTC. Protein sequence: CASSLDPTGGGEQYF.

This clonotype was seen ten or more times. The CDR3 sequence: CASSLQGTPNYGYTF. Written as DNA, the CDR3 is TGTGCCAGCAGCTTACAGGGGACGCCTAACTATGGCTACACCTTC. The chain has TRBV7-8 and TRBJ1-2; D may be TRBD1 (6 bases). The CDR3 runs to 15 residues. The V gene lost 2 bases and the J gene lost 0 bases, with 10 bases spanning the gap. Germline-derived CDR1 and CDR2 are SGHVS and FQNEAQ.

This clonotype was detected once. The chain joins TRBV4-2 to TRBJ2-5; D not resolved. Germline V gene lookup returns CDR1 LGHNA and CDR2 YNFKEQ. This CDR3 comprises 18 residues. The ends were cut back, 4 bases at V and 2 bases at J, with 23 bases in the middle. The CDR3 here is CASSPPPGLGIKQETQYF. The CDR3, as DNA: TGTGCCAGCAGCCCCCCCCCCGGGCTCGGAATAAAACAAGAGACCCAGTACTTC.

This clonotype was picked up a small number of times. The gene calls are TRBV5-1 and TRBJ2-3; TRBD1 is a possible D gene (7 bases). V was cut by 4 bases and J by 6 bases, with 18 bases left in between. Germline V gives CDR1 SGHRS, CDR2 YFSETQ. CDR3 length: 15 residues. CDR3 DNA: TGCGCCAGCAGCAGCCAGGGGGGCGGACCGGATACGCAGTATTTT. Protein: CASSSQGGGPDTQYF.

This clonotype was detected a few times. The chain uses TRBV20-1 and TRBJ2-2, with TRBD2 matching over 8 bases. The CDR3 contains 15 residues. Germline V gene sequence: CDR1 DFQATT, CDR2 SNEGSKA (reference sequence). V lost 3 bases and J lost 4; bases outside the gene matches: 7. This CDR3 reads CSASPASGPTGELFF. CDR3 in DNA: TGCAGTGCTAGCCCTGCTAGCGGGCCCACCGGGGAGCTGTTTTTT.

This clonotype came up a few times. Here the CDR3 reads CASSVDYEQYF. In DNA form, the CDR3 reads TGTGCCAGCAGTGTTGACTACGAGCAGTACTTC. The chain has TRBV2 and TRBJ2-7; D ambiguous. CDR1 and CDR2 from the germline V gene are SNHLY and FYNNEI. The CDR3 runs 11 residues. Trimming took off 4 bases at V and 3 bases at J, with 4 bases between the two ends. The variable domain in full, with the rest retrieved from reference TRBV2 and TRBJ2-7, is EPEVTQTPSHQVTQMGQEVILRCVPISNHLYFYWYRQILGQKVEFLVSFYNNEISEKSEIFDDQFSVERPDGSNFTLKIRSTKLEDSAMYFCASSVDYEQYFGPGTRLTVT.

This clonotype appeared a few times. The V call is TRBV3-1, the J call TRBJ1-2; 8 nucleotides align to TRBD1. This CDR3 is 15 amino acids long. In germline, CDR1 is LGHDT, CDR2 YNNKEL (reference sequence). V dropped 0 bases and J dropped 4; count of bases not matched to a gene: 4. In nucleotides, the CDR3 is TGTGCCAGCAGCCAAGATCAGGGGGCGAGCTATGGCTACACCTTC. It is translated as CASSQDQGASYGYTF.

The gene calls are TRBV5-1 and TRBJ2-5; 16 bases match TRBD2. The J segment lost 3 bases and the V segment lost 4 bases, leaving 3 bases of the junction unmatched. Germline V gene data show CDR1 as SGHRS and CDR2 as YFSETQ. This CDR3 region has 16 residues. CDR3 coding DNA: TGCGCCAGCAGCCCGGGACTAGCGGGAGGGAAAGAGACCCAGTACTTC. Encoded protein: CASSPGLAGGKETQYF.

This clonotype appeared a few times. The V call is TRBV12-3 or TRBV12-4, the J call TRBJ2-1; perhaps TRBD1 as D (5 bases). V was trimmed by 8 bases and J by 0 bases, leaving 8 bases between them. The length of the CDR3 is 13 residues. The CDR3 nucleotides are TGTGCCAGCGGGGCATACTCCTACAATGAGCAGTTCTTC. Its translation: CASGAYSYNEQFF.

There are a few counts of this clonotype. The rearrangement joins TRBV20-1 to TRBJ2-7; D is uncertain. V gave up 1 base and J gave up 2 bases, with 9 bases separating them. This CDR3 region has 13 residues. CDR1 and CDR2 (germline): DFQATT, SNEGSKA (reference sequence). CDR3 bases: TGCAGTGCTAGAGTCGTCAGTACCTACGAGCAGTACTTC. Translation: CSARVVSTYEQYF.

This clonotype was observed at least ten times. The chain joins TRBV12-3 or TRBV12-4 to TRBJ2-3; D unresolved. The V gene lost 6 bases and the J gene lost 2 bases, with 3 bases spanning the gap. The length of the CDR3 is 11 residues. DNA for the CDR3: TGTGCCAGCAGAGTCACAGATACGCAGTATTTT. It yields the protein CASRVTDTQYF.

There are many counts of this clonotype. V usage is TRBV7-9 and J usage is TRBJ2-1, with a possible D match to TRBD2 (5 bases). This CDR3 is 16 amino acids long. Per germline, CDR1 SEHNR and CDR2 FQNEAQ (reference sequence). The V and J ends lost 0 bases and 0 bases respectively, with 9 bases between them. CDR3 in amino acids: CASSLAAGTSYNEQFF. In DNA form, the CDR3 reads TGTGCCAGCAGCTTAGCGGCGGGCACCTCCTACAATGAGCAGTTCTTC.

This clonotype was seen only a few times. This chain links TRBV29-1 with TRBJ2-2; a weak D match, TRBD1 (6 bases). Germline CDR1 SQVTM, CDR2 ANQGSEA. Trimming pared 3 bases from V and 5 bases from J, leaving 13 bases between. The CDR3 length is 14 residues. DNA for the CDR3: TGCAGCGTTGATATGGCAGGGACAACCGGGGAGCTGTTTTTT. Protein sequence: CSVDMAGTTGELFF.

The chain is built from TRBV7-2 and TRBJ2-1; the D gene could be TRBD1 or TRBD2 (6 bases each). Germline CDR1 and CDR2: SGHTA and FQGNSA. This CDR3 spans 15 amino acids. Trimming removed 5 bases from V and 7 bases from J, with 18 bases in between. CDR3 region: CASSRGGTTENEQFF. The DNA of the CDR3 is TGTGCCAGCAGCCGAGGCGGGACAACCGAGAATGAGCAGTTCTTC.

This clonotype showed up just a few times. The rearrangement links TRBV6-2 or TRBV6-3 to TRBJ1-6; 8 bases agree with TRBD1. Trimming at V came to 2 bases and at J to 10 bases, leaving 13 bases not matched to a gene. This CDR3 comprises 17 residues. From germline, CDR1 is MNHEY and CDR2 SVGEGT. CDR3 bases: TGTGCCAGCAGTTACCTTGCGAGGACAGGGAGTCACTCACCCCTCCACTTT. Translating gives CASSYLARTGSHSPLHF.

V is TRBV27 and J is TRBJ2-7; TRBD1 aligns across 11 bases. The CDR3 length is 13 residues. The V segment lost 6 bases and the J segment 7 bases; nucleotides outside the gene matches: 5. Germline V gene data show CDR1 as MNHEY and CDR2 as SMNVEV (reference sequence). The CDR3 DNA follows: TGTGCCAGCAGCTGGGGGACAGGGGGGGAGCAGTACTTC. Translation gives CASSWGTGGEQYF.